What follows are 24 T cell receptor beta chains derived from one specimen sequenced in a study of T cells in Graves' hyperthyroidism and ophthalmopathy (dated by TCRdb to about 2019). The library was produced with multiplex PCR. Sequencing was performed on an Illumina HiSeq 2000. Amplification of TCR beta CDR3 regions was carried out from RNA transcripts. The TCR CDR3 was subjected to a first round of RT-PCR using the HTBI primer set and the Qiagen OneStep RT-PCR kit. TCRdb trimmed public reads at Q25 via fastp, called clones via MiXCR and kept in-frame beta chains. Each entry is one CDR3 protein sequence, shown with its most common DNA and genes. This sample is represented by roughly 600,000 distinct CDR3 sequences; more than 12% of them were singletons. The ten largest account for under 15% of the sample. The specimen sequenced was blood. The receptor source for this set is a woman aged 50 to 65 with Graves' ophthalmopathy.

This clonotype was picked up many times. The chain links TRBV20-1 to TRBJ2-1, with a tentative D call TRBD2 (5 bases). CDR1 and CDR2 from the germline V gene are DFQATT and SNEGSKA (reference sequence). V was trimmed by 1 base and J by 3 bases, leaving 13 bases between them. This CDR3 has 15 amino acids. CDR3 nucleotides: TGCAGTGCTAGAGCCCGGACTGGACTCTACAATGAGCAGTTCTTC. Encoded protein: CSARARTGLYNEQFF.

This clonotype was seen repeatedly, ten times or more. The CDR3, as DNA: TGTGCCAGCAACCTAGGGAGGGTGTACGAGCAGTACTTC. This gives the protein CASNLGRVYEQYF. The chain employs TRBV6-2 or TRBV6-3 and TRBJ2-7, with 7 bases fitting TRBD2. V lost 7 bases, J lost 4 bases, and 7 bases stayed unmatched. The germline V gene has CDR1 MNHEY and CDR2 SVGEGT. This CDR3 region has 13 residues.

The chain uses TRBV27 and TRBJ2-7; D not certain. Looked up from germline, CDR1 is MNHEY and CDR2 is SMNVEV (reference sequence). V shed 3 bases and J shed 4 bases, with 13 bases lying between them. CDR3 length: 14 residues. The CDR3 DNA reads as TGTGCCAGCAGTTTCAGTCCCCTTATATACGAGCAGTACTTC. Its translation is CASSFSPLIYEQYF.

This clonotype was counted ten times or more. The rearrangement joins TRBV20-1 to TRBJ1-1; D is unclear. This CDR3 is built from 11 residues. Germline V lookup: CDR1 DFQATT, CDR2 SNEGSKA (reference sequence). Trimming removed 5 bases from V and 1 base from J, with 5 bases in between. Written as DNA, the CDR3 is TGCAGTGCTCCCGAGAACACTGAAGCTTTCTTT. Amino acids: CSAPENTEAFF.

This clonotype was detected many times. The junction differs from germline at one of its ends, possibly a read error. The CDR3 DNA follows: TGCAGTGCTAGAGATAGGACAGGGAGGGACTACGGCTACACCTTC. Translating gives CSARDRTGRDYGYTF. V usage is TRBV20-1 and J usage is TRBJ1-2, with TRBD1 identical over 8 bases. The CDR3 consists of 15 residues. CDR1 DFQATT and CDR2 SNEGSKA come from the germline V gene (reference sequence).

As for this clonotype: A much larger clone sits a single nucleotide away, making a read error possible. In this CDR3 the conserved last residue, phenylalanine or tryptophan, is missing, so a read error is likely. The rearrangement uses TRBV7-2 and TRBJ2-7; the match to TRBD2 covers 13 bases. The trim removed 5 bases at V and 6 bases at J, leaving 7 bases unmatched. The CDR3 is made up of 15 amino acids. CDR1 SGHTA and CDR2 FQGNSA come from the germline V gene. The CDR3 loop reads CASSQGTSGNFEQYL. As DNA, the CDR3 is TGTGCCAGCAGCCAAGGGACTAGCGGGAACTTCGAGCAGTACCTC.

This clonotype appeared many times. The chain carries TRBV11-3 and TRBJ2-1, with D unclear. The CDR3 is 14 amino acids. V lost 5 bases and J 9 bases, leaving 17 bases between the germline ends. Germline V gene data show CDR1 as SGHNT and CDR2 as YENEEA. The CDR3: CASSDFSAPLEQFF. CDR3 sequence (DNA): TGTGCCAGCAGCGATTTTTCGGCCCCTCTTGAGCAGTTCTTC.

This rearrangement joins TRBV18 to TRBJ2-1, with 15 bases aligning to TRBD2. Germline-derived CDR1 and CDR2 are KGHSH and LQKENI. This CDR3 has 16 amino acids. After removal of 5 bases from V and 7 bases from J, the junction contained 6 bases not matched to a gene. The CDR3 loop is CASSWTSGRAHNEQFF. The DNA of the CDR3 is TGTGCCAGCTCATGGACTAGCGGGAGGGCCCATAATGAGCAGTTCTTC.

V is TRBV12-3 or TRBV12-4 and J is TRBJ1-1; the match to TRBD1 covers 8 bases. The CDR3 is 16 residues long. V was pared by 7 bases and J by 5 bases, with 15 bases of the junction left unmatched. CDR3 nucleotides: TGTGCCAGCAACCCCCTGATCAGGGGGCTCTGGACTGAAGCTTTCTTT. It is translated as CASNPLIRGLWTEAFF.

This clonotype was detected many times. The rearrangement links TRBV6-1 to TRBJ1-1, with 10 bases matching TRBD1. The CDR3 sequence is 14 residues long. V was pared by 5 bases and J by 4 bases, with 4 bases of the junction left unmatched. Germline V CDR1 and CDR2: MNHNS, SASEGT. CDR3 region: CASSWDRGSTEAFF. CDR3 coding DNA: TGTGCCAGCAGTTGGGACAGGGGTTCCACTGAAGCTTTCTTT.

This clonotype has ten or more counts. The V gene is TRBV11-2, the J gene TRBJ2-2; the match to TRBD1 covers 8 bases. CDR1 and CDR2 (germline): SGHAT, FQNNGV. The CDR3 extends over 15 amino acids. V trimming: 6 bases; J trimming: 3 bases; junction bases outside the gene matches: 6. CDR3: CASSQGAGDTGELFF. The CDR3 DNA sequence: TGTGCCAGCAGTCAGGGGGCCGGGGACACCGGGGAGCTGTTTTTT.

This clonotype was detected ten times or more. The V call is TRBV11-2, the J call TRBJ2-7; D is possibly TRBD1 (6 bases). Germline V lookup: CDR1 SGHAT, CDR2 FQNNGV. The CDR3 has 15 amino acids. Trimming stripped 0 bases from V and 1 base from J, with 10 bases between. DNA of the CDR3: TGTGCCAGCAGCTTAGAACAGGGTGGTTCCTACGAGCAGTACTTC. The encoded protein is CASSLEQGGSYEQYF.

The sample holds many counts of this clonotype. The chain is built from TRBV28 and TRBJ2-5, with D possibly TRBD1 on 6 matching bases. The length of the CDR3 is 13 residues. Germline loops: CDR1 MDHEN, CDR2 SYDVKM. Trimming stripped 5 bases from V and 7 bases from J, with 14 bases between. In DNA, the CDR3 is TGTGCCAGCAGTACAGGGCCCCGAGGGACCCAGTACTTC. Translated, it gives CASSTGPRGTQYF.

This clonotype was counted at least ten times. This chain connects TRBV7-3 to TRBJ2-7; 8 nucleotides match TRBD1. Germline values: CDR1 SGHTA, CDR2 FQGTGA. CDR3 length: 13 residues. The junction had 3 bases not matched to a gene; V was cut back by 5 bases and J by 3 bases. In DNA, the CDR3 is TGTGCCAGCAGCCTGACAGGGGACTACGAGCAGTACTTC. Translating it yields CASSLTGDYEQYF.

This clonotype was counted at least ten times. The chain uses TRBV20-1 and TRBJ2-1; D is undetermined. V lost 3 bases and J lost 0, with 15 bases in between. The V gene's germline CDR1 is DFQATT and CDR2 SNEGSKA (reference sequence). The CDR3 totals 16 residues. CDR3 in amino acids: CSASLSFDSSYNEQFF. CDR3 DNA sequence: TGCAGTGCTAGTTTGTCCTTCGATAGCTCCTACAATGAGCAGTTCTTC.

This clonotype was found many times. The gene calls are TRBV2 and TRBJ1-5; the D gene is possibly TRBD1 (5 bases). The CDR3 sequence is 15 residues long. Germline CDR1 reads SNHLY; CDR2 reads FYNNEI. Trimming left V 4 bases short and J 1 base short, with 11 bases between. This CDR3 is CASSVRRESNQPQHF. CDR3 nucleotide sequence: TGTGCCAGCAGTGTTCGCAGGGAAAGCAATCAGCCCCAGCATTTT.

This clonotype showed up many times. The chain carries TRBV24-1 and TRBJ1-1; no definite D call. Germline CDR1 is KGHDR and CDR2 is SFDVKD. The CDR3 contains 14 residues. Trimming took 5 bases from V and 1 from J, leaving 10 bases between them. CDR3 protein: CATSGPGKNTEAFF. The CDR3 DNA reads as TGTGCCACCAGTGGGCCCGGGAAGAACACTGAAGCTTTCTTT.

This clonotype was seen at least ten times. A read error may produce the germline difference seen at one junction end. The genes are TRBV29-1 and TRBJ2-2; possible D gene TRBD2, 6 bases. This CDR3 is built from 14 residues. Germline loops: CDR1 SQVTM, CDR2 ANQGSEA. CDR3 nucleotide sequence: TGCAGCGTCGCGGACGTATCACGTCCTAGCGCTACGGTTTTT. This translates into CSVADVSRPSATVF.

This clonotype was counted ten times or more. The chain combines TRBV12-3 or TRBV12-4 with TRBJ2-1; no reliable D call. Trimming pared 2 bases from V and 8 bases from J, leaving 13 bases between. The CDR3 runs 14 residues. The chain's CDR3 is CASSLRLVIDEQFF. The CDR3 DNA reads TGTGCCAGCAGTTTAAGGCTAGTAATCGATGAGCAGTTCTTC.

The sample holds many counts of this clonotype. CDR3 DNA sequence: TGTGCCAGCAGCCAAGACAGGGGGCTTTATAATTCACCCCTCCACTTT. Translating gives CASSQDRGLYNSPLHF. The chain is built from TRBV7-6 and TRBJ1-6; 10 bases match TRBD1. The CDR3 loop spans 16 amino acids. V lost 5 bases and J lost 4; bases outside the gene matches: 5. Germline loops: CDR1 SGHVS, CDR2 FNYEAQ.

In this sample, this clonotype turned up a few times. In DNA form, the CDR3 reads TGTGCCAGCAGCTCCTCGCCCGGGACGCAGTATTTT. Protein sequence: CASSSSPGTQYF. The rearrangement joins TRBV9 to TRBJ2-3, with no clear D. This CDR3 is 12 amino acids long. In germline, CDR1 is SGDLS, CDR2 YYNGEE. V dropped 4 bases and J dropped 9 bases, with 12 bases sitting between them. The whole variable domain, filled in from reference TRBV9 and TRBJ2-3, reads DSGVTQTPKHLITATGQRVTLRCSPRSGDLSVYWYQQSLDQGLQFLIQYYNGEERAKGNILERFSAQQFPDLHSELNLSSLELGDSALYFCASSSSPGTQYFGPGTRLTVL.

This chain connects TRBV6-2 or TRBV6-3 to TRBJ1-5, with a weak D call TRBD1 (5 bases). Germline assignment: CDR1 MNHEY and CDR2 SVGEGT. This CDR3 is built from 15 residues. Trimming took off 2 bases at V and 7 bases at J, with 15 bases between the two ends. The chain's CDR3 is CASSYPNPGGQPQHF. Written as DNA, the CDR3 is TGTGCCAGCAGTTACCCTAACCCGGGGGGACAGCCCCAGCATTTT.

This chain connects TRBV5-1 to TRBJ2-7; 12 nucleotides align to TRBD1. CDR1 and CDR2 from the germline V gene are SGHRS and YFSETQ. The CDR3 totals 15 residues. Germline trimming cut 1 base from V and 5 bases from J; bases unmatched to any gene: 4. DNA of the CDR3: TGCGCCAGCAGCTTGCCGGGACAGGGGGCCGACGAGCAGTACTTC. Protein sequence: CASSLPGQGADEQYF.

The table lists this clonotype with a few counts. This rearrangement joins TRBV12-5 to TRBJ1-1, with 7 bases identical to TRBD1. The CDR3 runs to 13 residues. J gave up 0 bases and V 9 bases, and 4 bases lay outside the gene matches. Germline V CDR1 and CDR2: LGHNT, FRNRAP. The CDR3, as DNA: TGTGCTAGCAGGGGGGAGCTGAACACTGAAGCTTTCTTT. Its protein product is CASRGELNTEAFF. Looking up the rest from reference TRBV12-5 and TRBJ1-1 gives the full variable domain: DARVTQTPRHKVTEMGQEVTMRCQPILGHNTVFWYRQTMMQGLELLAYFRNRAPLDDSGMPKDRFSAEMPDATLATLKIQPSEPRDSAVYFCASRGELNTEAFFGQGTRLTVV.